Included here is one T cell receptor beta chain sequence, with context. Germline values: CDR1 MDHEN, CDR2 SYDVKM. The CDR3 is 12 amino acids. V lost 8 bases, J lost 6 bases, and 13 bases lay in between. The method was immunoSEQ multiplex PCR; TCRdb's version includes in-frame clones alone and lacks a portion of them. The sample has about 2 million clones; less than 95% are singletons. The sample comes from a study of shared clonotypes between healthy human individuals. Naive CD8 isolation took CD45RO-negative cells positively selected for CCR7 and excluded terminally differentiated effector memory CD45RA+ cells.

This clonotype was obtained from a man between 18 and 29 years old in good health. Sequenced material: naive CD8+ T cells sorted from blood. The chain joins TRBV28 to TRBJ1-2; weak D call: TRBD1 (6 bases). The CDR3 sequence: CASLNRENGYTF. The CDR3 region has the DNA TGTGCCAGCTTAAACAGGGAAAATGGCTACACCTTC.